Listed below are T cell receptor beta chains from one sample, sequenced in a study of response to subunit inactivated influenza vaccine. From the RT-PCR reads, TCRdb called clonotypes with MiXCR, one entry per CDR3 protein. Of 400,000 to 650,000 distinct CDR3 sequences listed, approximately 6.9% were seen once; the top ten hold approximately 14%. The sequencing used PBMCs from blood, collected around 25 months after vaccination. Receptors were obtained from a man in his fifties or sixties who received an inactivated influenza vaccine. CDR3s include the opening cysteine and the closing phenylalanine or tryptophan. Each record gives: clone size, D gene, V gene, J gene, CDR3 protein, CDR3 DNA. The D gene is left open where the match is weak. The listing skips clone size in some rows; elsewhere it reads once, few, many or a size class.

clone_size: .
d_call: .
v_call: TRBV7-6
j_call: TRBJ1-3
cdr3_aa: CASSLAQAGSSGNTIYF
cdr3_nt: TGTGCCAGCAGCTTAGCACAGGCTGGCTCCTCTGGAAACACCATATATTTT

clone_size: few
d_call: TRBD1
v_call: TRBV12-3/TRBV12-4
j_call: TRBJ1-5
cdr3_aa: CASSRQGVDQPQHF
cdr3_nt: TGTGCCAGCAGTCGACAGGGTGTTGATCAGCCCCAGCATTTT

clone_size: few
d_call: TRBD1
v_call: TRBV7-8
j_call: TRBJ1-3
cdr3_aa: CASSLSTGARNTIYF
cdr3_nt: TGTGCCAGCAGCTTAAGTACAGGGGCGAGAAACACCATATATTTT

clone_size: few
d_call: .
v_call: TRBV30
j_call: TRBJ2-5
cdr3_aa: CAWSASREFRDSSLETQYF
cdr3_nt: TGTGCCTGGAGTGCCTCAAGAGAATTTCGGGATTCATCGTTGGAGACCCAGTACTTC

clone_size: .
d_call: TRBD1
v_call: TRBV10-3
j_call: TRBJ2-3
cdr3_aa: CAAATGGGDTQYF
cdr3_nt: TGTGCCGCCGCGACAGGGGGCGGAGATACGCAGTATTTT

clone_size: once
d_call: TRBD1
v_call: TRBV18
j_call: TRBJ2-7
cdr3_aa: CASPPTQGASYEQYF
cdr3_nt: TGTGCCAGCCCACCCACACAGGGGGCATCCTACGAGCAGTACTTC

clone_size: .
d_call: TRBD1
v_call: TRBV4-2
j_call: TRBJ1-6
cdr3_aa: CASRDRGGLLGSPLHF
cdr3_nt: TGTGCCAGCAGAGACAGGGGGGGACTGTTGGGTTCACCCCTCCACTTT

clone_size: many
d_call: TRBD1
v_call: TRBV7-2
j_call: TRBJ1-5
cdr3_aa: CASSPGTGNQPQHF
cdr3_nt: TGTGCCAGCAGCCCCGGGACAGGCAATCAGCCCCAGCATTTT

clone_size: few
d_call: TRBD2
v_call: TRBV15
j_call: TRBJ2-7
cdr3_aa: CATRNTQRDYEQYF
cdr3_nt: TGTGCCACCAGGAACACTCAGCGGGACTACGAGCAGTACTTC

clone_size: many
d_call: .
v_call: TRBV7-2
j_call: TRBJ1-1
cdr3_aa: CASSPRRGAVTEAFF
cdr3_nt: TGTGCCAGCAGCCCAAGGCGGGGGGCGGTCACTGAAGCTTTCTTT

clone_size: many
d_call: .
v_call: TRBV6-2/TRBV6-3
j_call: TRBJ1-2
cdr3_aa: CASSYGGDGLDGYTF
cdr3_nt: TGTGCCAGCAGCTACGGTGGGGACGGGTTGGATGGCTACACCTTC

clone_size: few
d_call: TRBD2
v_call: TRBV20-1
j_call: TRBJ2-1
cdr3_aa: CSASGAGGNNEQFF
cdr3_nt: TGCAGTGCTAGTGGAGCGGGAGGGAACAATGAGCAGTTCTTC

clone_size: few
d_call: .
v_call: TRBV5-5
j_call: TRBJ1-2
cdr3_aa: CASSFSPGDFYYGYTF
cdr3_nt: TGTGCCAGCAGCTTCTCCCCCGGGGATTTTTACTATGGCTACACCTTC

clone_size: .
d_call: TRBD1
v_call: TRBV6-5
j_call: TRBJ1-3
cdr3_aa: CASSYSLPGTGAGNTIYF
cdr3_nt: TGTGCCAGCAGTTACTCGCTCCCGGGGACAGGGGCTGGAAACACCATATATTTT

clone_size: .
d_call: .
v_call: TRBV3-1
j_call: TRBJ1-2
cdr3_aa: CASSQGGPLNYGYTF
cdr3_nt: TGTGCCAGCAGCCAAGGAGGACCTCTTAACTATGGCTACACCTTC

clone_size: few
d_call: .
v_call: TRBV12-3/TRBV12-4
j_call: TRBJ2-1
cdr3_aa: CASTVGQFVYNEQFF
cdr3_nt: TGTGCCAGCACCGTAGGACAGTTTGTTTACAATGAGCAGTTCTTC

clone_size: few
d_call: .
v_call: TRBV11-2
j_call: TRBJ2-3
cdr3_aa: CASSSNVVWGAGTDTQYF
cdr3_nt: TGTGCCAGCAGCTCAAACGTAGTATGGGGCGCCGGGACAGATACGCAGTATTTT

clone_size: .
d_call: .
v_call: TRBV5-1
j_call: TRBJ1-4
cdr3_aa: CASSLWSVEKLFF
cdr3_nt: TGCGCCAGCAGCTTGTGGAGCGTTGAAAAACTGTTTTTT

clone_size: .
d_call: .
v_call: TRBV29-1
j_call: TRBJ2-3
cdr3_aa: CSVESGALTDTQYF
cdr3_nt: TGCAGCGTTGAATCGGGAGCCCTCACAGATACGCAGTATTTT

clone_size: .
d_call: TRBD2
v_call: TRBV20-1
j_call: TRBJ2-1
cdr3_aa: CSGTGSGSGSYNEQFF
cdr3_nt: TGCAGTGGGACGGGTAGCGGGAGTGGGTCCTACAATGAGCAGTTCTTC

clone_size: many
d_call: .
v_call: TRBV12-3/TRBV12-4
j_call: TRBJ2-2
cdr3_aa: CASSWTPGGNTGELFF
cdr3_nt: TGTGCCAGCAGTTGGACCCCCGGGGGCAACACCGGGGAGCTGTTTTTT

clone_size: few
d_call: .
v_call: TRBV10-3
j_call: TRBJ1-1
cdr3_aa: CAISDQPGLKNTEAFF
cdr3_nt: TGTGCCATCAGTGACCAACCGGGACTCAAGAACACTGAAGCTTTCTTT

clone_size: many
d_call: .
v_call: TRBV4-2
j_call: TRBJ2-5
cdr3_aa: CASSPQTGGETQYF
cdr3_nt: TGTGCCAGCAGCCCTCAGACGGGCGGGGAGACCCAGTACTTC

clone_size: many
d_call: TRBD2
v_call: TRBV20-1
j_call: TRBJ2-2
cdr3_aa: CSASSSGVNTGELFF
cdr3_nt: TGCAGTGCTAGTTCTAGCGGAGTGAACACCGGGGAGCTGTTTTTT

clone_size: .
d_call: TRBD1
v_call: TRBV24-1
j_call: TRBJ2-7
cdr3_aa: CATSDPGQGEDEQYF
cdr3_nt: TGTGCCACCAGTGACCCGGGACAGGGGGAGGACGAGCAGTACTTC

clone_size: few
d_call: TRBD2
v_call: TRBV11-2
j_call: TRBJ2-3
cdr3_aa: CASSLPRGTSGSFADTQYF
cdr3_nt: TGTGCCAGCAGCTTACCAAGGGGGACTAGCGGGAGCTTTGCAGATACGCAGTATTTT

clone_size: few
d_call: TRBD2
v_call: TRBV5-5
j_call: TRBJ2-1
cdr3_aa: CASSSTSGRVNEQFF
cdr3_nt: TGTGCCAGCAGCTCAACTAGCGGGAGGGTCAATGAGCAGTTCTTC

clone_size: .
d_call: .
v_call: TRBV4-1
j_call: TRBJ1-3
cdr3_aa: CASSQRASGNTIYF
cdr3_nt: TGCGCCAGCAGTCAGAGAGCCTCTGGAAACACCATATATTTT

clone_size: few
d_call: TRBD1
v_call: TRBV7-2
j_call: TRBJ2-7
cdr3_aa: CASSPGTGGVDEQYF
cdr3_nt: TGTGCCAGCAGCCCAGGGACAGGGGGCGTCGACGAGCAGTACTTC

clone_size: few
d_call: TRBD2
v_call: TRBV9
j_call: TRBJ2-1
cdr3_aa: CASSVGSGSYNEQFF
cdr3_nt: TGTGCCAGCAGCGTAGGTAGCGGGTCGTACAATGAGCAGTTCTTC

clone_size: .
d_call: TRBD1
v_call: TRBV5-1
j_call: TRBJ2-7
cdr3_aa: CASSFGLTGDYEQYF
cdr3_nt: TGCGCCAGCAGCTTTGGATTGACAGGGGACTACGAGCAGTACTTC

clone_size: .
d_call: .
v_call: TRBV7-8
j_call: TRBJ2-7
cdr3_aa: CASSLLREKPTIDEQYF
cdr3_nt: TGTGCCAGCAGCTTATTACGGGAAAAGCCCACGATCGACGAGCAGTACTTC

clone_size: few
d_call: .
v_call: TRBV12-3/TRBV12-4
j_call: TRBJ1-3
cdr3_aa: CASSLRPVSGNTIYF
cdr3_nt: TGTGCCAGCAGCCTACGACCCGTCTCTGGAAACACCATATATTTT

clone_size: many
d_call: TRBD2
v_call: TRBV4-1
j_call: TRBJ2-5
cdr3_aa: CASSQDAQRGAETQYF
cdr3_nt: TGCGCCAGCAGCCAAGATGCCCAGCGGGGGGCTGAGACCCAGTACTTC

clone_size: few
d_call: .
v_call: TRBV20-1
j_call: TRBJ1-2
cdr3_aa: CSARGGARDYGYTF
cdr3_nt: TGCAGTGCTAGGGGGGGGGCGCGTGACTATGGCTACACCTTC

clone_size: .
d_call: TRBD1
v_call: TRBV12-3/TRBV12-4
j_call: TRBJ1-6
cdr3_aa: CASSYRGPLNSPLHF
cdr3_nt: TGTGCCAGCAGTTACAGGGGGCCCTTGAATTCACCCCTCCACTTT

clone_size: many
d_call: .
v_call: TRBV20-1
j_call: TRBJ2-7
cdr3_aa: CSPGQGIDF
cdr3_nt: TGCAGTCCGGGGCAGGGGATTGACTTC

clone_size: few
d_call: .
v_call: TRBV29-1
j_call: TRBJ1-1
cdr3_aa: CSVVGRVNTEAFF
cdr3_nt: TGCAGCGTTGTAGGCAGGGTGAACACTGAAGCTTTCTTT

clone_size: many
d_call: .
v_call: TRBV4-2
j_call: TRBJ2-5
cdr3_aa: CASSQDRDSLFETQYF
cdr3_nt: TGTGCCAGCAGCCAAGATCGCGACAGTCTCTTCGAGACCCAGTACTTC

clone_size: many
d_call: .
v_call: TRBV27
j_call: TRBJ1-5
cdr3_aa: CASSSLRQPSSNQPQHF
cdr3_nt: TGTGCCAGCAGTTCCCTTAGACAGCCCTCTAGCAATCAGCCCCAGCATTTT

clone_size: once
d_call: .
v_call: TRBV24-1
j_call: TRBJ2-6
cdr3_aa: CATSDSTPTGANVLTF
cdr3_nt: TGTGCCACCAGTGACTCCACCCCTACTGGGGCCAACGTCCTGACTTTC

clone_size: .
d_call: TRBD1
v_call: TRBV5-1
j_call: TRBJ2-5
cdr3_aa: CASSFGIRQGEETQYF
cdr3_nt: TGCGCCAGCAGCTTTGGAATCCGACAGGGGGAAGAGACCCAGTACTTC

clone_size: .
d_call: .
v_call: TRBV27
j_call: TRBJ2-7
cdr3_aa: CASSFSSPVSYEQYF
cdr3_nt: TGTGCCAGCAGTTTTTCTAGCCCTGTCTCCTACGAGCAGTACTTC

clone_size: few
d_call: .
v_call: TRBV5-1
j_call: TRBJ2-1
cdr3_aa: CASSRADASYNEQFF
cdr3_nt: TGCGCCAGCAGCCGAGCGGATGCCTCCTACAATGAGCAGTTCTTC

clone_size: many
d_call: .
v_call: TRBV6-2/TRBV6-3
j_call: TRBJ2-2
cdr3_aa: CASQRQNTGELFF
cdr3_nt: TGTGCCAGCCAGCGGCAGAACACCGGGGAGCTGTTTTTT

clone_size: .
d_call: TRBD1
v_call: TRBV7-2
j_call: TRBJ1-4
cdr3_aa: CASSIHYTGANEKLFF
cdr3_nt: TGTGCCAGCAGTATCCACTACACAGGGGCTAATGAAAAACTGTTTTTT

clone_size: .
d_call: .
v_call: TRBV24-1
j_call: TRBJ2-5
cdr3_aa: CATSDRGRFEETQYF
cdr3_nt: TGTGCCACCAGTGACCGTGGACGGTTTGAGGAGACCCAGTACTTC

clone_size: .
d_call: TRBD1
v_call: TRBV20-1
j_call: TRBJ1-1
cdr3_aa: CSASPTGAGNTEAFF
cdr3_nt: TGCAGTGCTAGCCCGACAGGGGCCGGGAACACTGAAGCTTTCTTT

clone_size: .
d_call: .
v_call: TRBV24-1
j_call: TRBJ2-1
cdr3_aa: CATSDWGKGHNEQFF
cdr3_nt: TGTGCCACCAGTGATTGGGGGAAAGGACACAATGAGCAGTTCTTC

clone_size: few
d_call: .
v_call: TRBV7-9
j_call: TRBJ1-3
cdr3_aa: CASSILDRSSGNTIYF
cdr3_nt: TGTGCCAGCAGCATACTGGACCGGTCCTCTGGAAACACCATATATTTT

clone_size: few
d_call: TRBD1
v_call: TRBV5-4
j_call: TRBJ2-3
cdr3_aa: CASSWRDRVATAGTDTQYF
cdr3_nt: TGTGCCAGCAGCTGGAGGGACAGGGTAGCCACAGCCGGAACAGATACGCAGTATTTT

clone_size: many
d_call: .
v_call: TRBV5-1
j_call: TRBJ2-7
cdr3_aa: CASTRDGAYEQYF
cdr3_nt: TGCGCCAGCACGCGGGACGGAGCCTACGAGCAGTACTTC